This T cell receptor (beta chain) was found in a study of OX40 agonist ivuxolimab in advanced cancers. Study-wide context: Ivuxolimab was an agonistic, fully human IgG2 monoclonal antibody directed against OX40 (CD134), a costimulatory receptor. Intravenous ivuxolimab was administered to patients every 2 weeks at six dose levels: 0.01, 0.1, 0.3, 1.5, 3 and 10 mg/kg. Prior anti-PD-1, anti-PD-L1 or anti-CTLA-4 therapy was permitted, and approximately 42% of dose-escalation patients had received checkpoint inhibitors. Partial responses were achieved by three dose-escalation patients, of whom one had hepatocellular carcinoma and two had cutaneous melanoma. In the dose-escalation cohort, 82.7% of patients were male, and the mean age was approximately 64 years, with a range of about 20 to 79. The paper covers the monotherapy dose-escalation part of the phase I ivuxolimab trial, which included N ≈ 57 patients. Of the roughly 51 patients in dose escalation, 19 had hepatocellular carcinoma, around 15 had melanoma, 9 had renal cell carcinoma and 9 had head and neck cancer. The purpose of peripheral TCRbeta sequencing was to test whether ivuxolimab changed TCR sequence diversity and led to clonal T-cell expansion.

Study-level results and caveats: Partial responders in the 0.1-3.0 mg/kg groups had among the lowest normalized peripheral clonal expansion, especially among CD8+ T cells. After ivuxolimab, more expanded clones were found on average in CD8+ T cells than in CD4+ T cells. At doses of 0.1 to 3.0 mg/kg, clonal expansion of both CD4+ and CD8+ T cells in blood was seen between baseline and week 6. The antigen specificity of the clonally expanded peripheral T cells was not determined. Low levels of normalized T-cell clonal expansion were also seen in some patients who did not respond.

For sequencing of the TCRbeta CDR3 region, genomic DNA was extracted from the sorted cells. The immunoSEQ Assay was used to sequence the TCRbeta CDR3 regions. Entries here come from immuneACCESS through TCRdb and include only in-frame sequences with V and J called. Some clones fail to appear in such tables; in the studies checked, an unresolved V gene covers under half of the shortfall, and the cause of the remainder is unknown. The sample includes tens of thousands of clones, with approximately 90% observed a single time. Jointly, the top ten make up roughly 0.29% of the sample. Based on the germline V gene, the CDR1 and CDR2 sequences are SGHTA and FQGNSA. The CDR3 goes from the cysteine to the phenylalanine over 13 residues. The entry retains the CDR3 DNA only, 39 bases that are in frame from base 1. A distance of 7 bases separates the germline ends of V and J, which lose 5 bases and 0 bases respectively.

With regard to this clone: What antigen it recognizes has not been identified. Per-nucleotide qualities are absent, and no much larger clonotype sits a single base away.

The trial excluded patients who had a history of autoimmune disease or who were on systemic immunosuppression. Peripheral blood for TCR sequencing was collected from all dose cohorts at baseline, on cycle 4 day 1, and on cycle 7 day 1. Samples came from an open-label, multicenter, first-in-human phase I dose-escalation trial of ivuxolimab. Adults with locally advanced or metastatic melanoma, renal cell, hepatocellular, or head and neck squamous cell carcinoma were enrolled in the trial. Before TCR sequencing, CD4+ T cells and CD8+ T cells were sorted from peripheral blood as separate populations. This receptor was obtained from an adult with an advanced solid tumor such as melanoma, head and neck, liver or kidney cancer. The sample was CD4+ or CD8+ T cells sorted from blood, taken in a trial of the OX40 agonist ivuxolimab. The rearranged chain carries TRBV7-2 and TRBJ1-1; a confident D gene designation cannot be given. The DNA sequence reads TGTGCCAGCAGCCCACGACTGAACACTGAAGCTTTCTTT. This gives the protein CASSPRLNTEAFF.